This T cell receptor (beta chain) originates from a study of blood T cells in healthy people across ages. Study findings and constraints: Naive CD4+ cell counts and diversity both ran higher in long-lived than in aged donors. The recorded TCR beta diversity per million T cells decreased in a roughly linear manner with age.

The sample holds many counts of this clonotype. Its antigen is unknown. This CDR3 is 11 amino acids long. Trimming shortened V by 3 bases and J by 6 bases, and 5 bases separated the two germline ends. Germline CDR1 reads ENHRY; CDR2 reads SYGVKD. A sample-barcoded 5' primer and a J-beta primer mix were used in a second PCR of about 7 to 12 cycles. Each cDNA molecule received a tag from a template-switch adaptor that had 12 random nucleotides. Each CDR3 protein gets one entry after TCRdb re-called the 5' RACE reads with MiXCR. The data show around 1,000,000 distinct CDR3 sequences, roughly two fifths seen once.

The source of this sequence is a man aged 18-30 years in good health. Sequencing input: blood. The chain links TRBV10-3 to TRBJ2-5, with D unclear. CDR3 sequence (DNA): TGTGCCATCAGTGAAGAAAAGACCCAGTACTTC. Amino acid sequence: CAISEEKTQYF.